This T cell receptor (beta chain) was captured by sequencing in a study of shared clonotypes between healthy human individuals. Study in general: There were three CD4 naive, three CD4 memory, two CD8 naive and one CD8 memory plates per donor.

The donors, healthy adults who were HIV-negative, had experienced no recent acute infections or vaccinations. The repertoire was sequenced with immunoSEQ multiplex PCR; TCRdb's copy has only in-frame clones and lacks some. The repertoire holds 2 million to 3 million clones, with 93% as singletons. This CDR3 comprises 15 residues. Trimming removed 1 base at V and 1 base at J, with 11 bases between. Germline values: CDR1 MNHNS, CDR2 SASEGT. A word on this clone: Its target is unknown.

General study results and limits: On the whole, naive subsets had larger estimated richness than memory subsets had.

The receptor's source is a man between 18 and 35 years old in good health. Some clones in this sample may be carry-over from other donors' samples. Sequencing was carried out using naive CD4+ T cells from PBMCs. Specified subset: CD45RA+ positively selected. This chain uses TRBV6-1 with TRBJ2-7; tentative D call: TRBD1 (5 bases). The CDR3 DNA is TGTGCCAGCAGTGAAGGCGTGGGGCTGTCCTACGAGCAGTACTTC. Amino acid sequence: CASSEGVGLSYEQYF.